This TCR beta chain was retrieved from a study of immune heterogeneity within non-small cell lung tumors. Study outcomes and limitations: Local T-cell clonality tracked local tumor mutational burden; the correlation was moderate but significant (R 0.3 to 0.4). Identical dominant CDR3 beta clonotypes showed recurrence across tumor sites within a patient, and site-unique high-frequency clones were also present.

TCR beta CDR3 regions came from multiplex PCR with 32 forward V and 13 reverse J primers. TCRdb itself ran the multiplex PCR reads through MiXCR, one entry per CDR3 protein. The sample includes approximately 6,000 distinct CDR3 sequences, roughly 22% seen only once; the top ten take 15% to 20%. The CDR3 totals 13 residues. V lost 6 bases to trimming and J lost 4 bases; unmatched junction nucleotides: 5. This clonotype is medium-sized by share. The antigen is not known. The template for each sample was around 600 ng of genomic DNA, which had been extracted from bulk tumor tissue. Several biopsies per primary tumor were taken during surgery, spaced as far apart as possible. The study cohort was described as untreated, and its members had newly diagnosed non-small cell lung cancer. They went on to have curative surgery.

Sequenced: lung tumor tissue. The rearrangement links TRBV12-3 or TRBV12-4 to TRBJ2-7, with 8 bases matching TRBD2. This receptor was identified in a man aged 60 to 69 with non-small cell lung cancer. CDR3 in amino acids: CASRLAATYEQYF. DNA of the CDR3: TGTGCCAGCAGACTAGCGGCGACATACGAGCAGTACTTC.